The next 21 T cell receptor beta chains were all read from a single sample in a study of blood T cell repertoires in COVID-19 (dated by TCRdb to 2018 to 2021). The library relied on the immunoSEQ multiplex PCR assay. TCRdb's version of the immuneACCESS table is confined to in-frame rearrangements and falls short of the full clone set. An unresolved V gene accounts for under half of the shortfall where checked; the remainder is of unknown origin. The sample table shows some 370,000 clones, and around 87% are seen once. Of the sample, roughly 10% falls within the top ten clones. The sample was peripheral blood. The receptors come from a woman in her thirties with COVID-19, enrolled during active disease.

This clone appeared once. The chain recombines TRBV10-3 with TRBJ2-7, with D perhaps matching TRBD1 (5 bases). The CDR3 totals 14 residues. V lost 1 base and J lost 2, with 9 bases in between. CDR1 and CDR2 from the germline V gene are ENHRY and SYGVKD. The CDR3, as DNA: TGTGCCATCAGTGAGTTCTTGGGGCCCTACGAGCAGTACTTC. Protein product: CAISEFLGPYEQYF.

CDR3 coding DNA: TGTGCCAGCAGATTCCGACAGGCCCCACTCTACGAGCAGTACTTC. This translates into CASRFRQAPLYEQYF. V gene TRBV7-2 combines with J gene TRBJ2-7; maybe TRBD1 (6 bases). Germline loops: CDR1 SGHTA, CDR2 FQGNSA. V was cut by 6 bases and J by 3 bases, with 18 bases left in between. This CDR3 is 15 amino acids long.

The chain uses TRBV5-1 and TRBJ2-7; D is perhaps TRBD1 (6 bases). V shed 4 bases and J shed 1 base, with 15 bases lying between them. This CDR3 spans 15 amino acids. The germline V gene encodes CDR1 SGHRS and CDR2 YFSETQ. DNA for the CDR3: TGCGCCAGCAGCCCGGGACATCGCGATTCCTACGAGCAGTACTTC. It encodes CASSPGHRDSYEQYF. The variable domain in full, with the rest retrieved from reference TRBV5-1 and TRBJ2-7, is KAGVTQTPRYLIKTRGQQVTLSCSPISGHRSVSWYQQTPGQGLQFLFEYFSETQRNKGNFPGRFSGRQFSNSRSEMNVSTLELGDSALYLCASSPGHRDSYEQYFGPGTRLTVT.

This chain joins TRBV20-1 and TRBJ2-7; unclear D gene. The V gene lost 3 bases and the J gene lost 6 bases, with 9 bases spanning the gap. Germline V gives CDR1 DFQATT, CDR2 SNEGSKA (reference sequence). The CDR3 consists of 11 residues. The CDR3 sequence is CSASLTGEQYF. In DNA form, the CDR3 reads TGCAGTGCTAGCCTGACGGGCGAGCAGTACTTC.

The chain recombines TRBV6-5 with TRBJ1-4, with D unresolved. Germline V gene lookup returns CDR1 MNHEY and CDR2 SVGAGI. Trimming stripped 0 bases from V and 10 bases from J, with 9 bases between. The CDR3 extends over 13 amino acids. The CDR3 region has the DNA TGTGCCAGCAGTTACTCTAGGAGTGTAAAACTGTTTTTT. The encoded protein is CASSYSRSVKLFF.

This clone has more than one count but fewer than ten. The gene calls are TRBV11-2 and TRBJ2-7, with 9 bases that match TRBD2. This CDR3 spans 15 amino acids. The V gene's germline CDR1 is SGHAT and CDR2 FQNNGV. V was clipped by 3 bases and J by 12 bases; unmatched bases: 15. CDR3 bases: TGTGCCAGCAGCTTCGGGCTAGCGGGAAGTTTGGGCTCGTACTTC. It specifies CASSFGLAGSLGSYF.

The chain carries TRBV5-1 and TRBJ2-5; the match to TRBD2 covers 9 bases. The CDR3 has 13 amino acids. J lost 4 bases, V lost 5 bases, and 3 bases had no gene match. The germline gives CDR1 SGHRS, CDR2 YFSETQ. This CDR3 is CASRGTSRETQYF. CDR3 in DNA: TGCGCCAGCAGGGGGACTAGCAGAGAGACCCAGTACTTC.

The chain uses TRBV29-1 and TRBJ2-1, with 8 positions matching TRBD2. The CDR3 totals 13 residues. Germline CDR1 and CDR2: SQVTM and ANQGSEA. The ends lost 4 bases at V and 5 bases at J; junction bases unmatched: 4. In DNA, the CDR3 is TGCAGCGTTGGCACTAGCGGACACAATGAGCAGTTCTTC. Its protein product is CSVGTSGHNEQFF.

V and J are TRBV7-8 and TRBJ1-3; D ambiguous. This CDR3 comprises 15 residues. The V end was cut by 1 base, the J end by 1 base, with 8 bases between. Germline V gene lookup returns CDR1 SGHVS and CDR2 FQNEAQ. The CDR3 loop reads CASSLVSGSGNTIYF. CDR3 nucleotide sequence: TGTGCCAGCAGCTTAGTGTCGGGATCTGGAAACACCATATATTTT.

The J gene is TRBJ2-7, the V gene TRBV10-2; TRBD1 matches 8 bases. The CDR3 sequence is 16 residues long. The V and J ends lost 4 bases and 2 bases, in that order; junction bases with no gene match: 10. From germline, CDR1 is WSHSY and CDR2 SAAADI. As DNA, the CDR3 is TGCGCCAGCAGTGTCCGCTCCGGGACAGGTACCTACGAGCAGTACTTC. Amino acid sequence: CASSVRSGTGTYEQYF.

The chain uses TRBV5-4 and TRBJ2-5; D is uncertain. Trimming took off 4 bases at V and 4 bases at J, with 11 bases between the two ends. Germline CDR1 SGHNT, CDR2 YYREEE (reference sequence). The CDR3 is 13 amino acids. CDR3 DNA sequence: TGTGCCAGCAGCCTATTCGGAGTAGAGACCCAGTACTTC. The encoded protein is CASSLFGVETQYF.

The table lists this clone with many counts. DNA of the CDR3: TGCGCCAGCGGGTTGGACAGTAACTATGGCTACACCTTC. Encoded protein: CASGLDSNYGYTF. The V and J genes are TRBV5-1 and TRBJ1-2, with D tentatively TRBD1 (6 bases). V was cut by 7 bases and J by 1 base, with 11 bases left in between. Germline CDR1 reads SGHRS; CDR2 reads YFSETQ. The CDR3 loop spans 13 amino acids.

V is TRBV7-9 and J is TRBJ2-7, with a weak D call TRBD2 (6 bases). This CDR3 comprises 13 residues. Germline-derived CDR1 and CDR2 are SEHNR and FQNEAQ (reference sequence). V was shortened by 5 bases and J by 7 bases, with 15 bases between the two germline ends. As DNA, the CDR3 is TGTGCCAGCAGCCCCTGGCCGGGAGCGGAGCAGTACTTC. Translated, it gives CASSPWPGAEQYF.

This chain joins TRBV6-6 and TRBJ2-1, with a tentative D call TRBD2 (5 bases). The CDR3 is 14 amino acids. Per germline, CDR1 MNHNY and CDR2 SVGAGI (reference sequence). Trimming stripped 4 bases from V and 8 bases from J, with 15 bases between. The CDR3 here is CASSFQTRGYEQFF. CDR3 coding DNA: TGTGCCAGCAGTTTCCAGACTCGGGGATATGAGCAGTTCTTC.

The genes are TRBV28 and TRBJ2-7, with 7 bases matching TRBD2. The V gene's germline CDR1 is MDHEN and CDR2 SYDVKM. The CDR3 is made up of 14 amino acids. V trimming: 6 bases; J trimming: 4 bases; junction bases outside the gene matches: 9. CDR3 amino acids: CASRVPRGSYEQYF. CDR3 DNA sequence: TGTGCCAGCAGGGTACCGCGGGGGTCATACGAGCAGTACTTC.

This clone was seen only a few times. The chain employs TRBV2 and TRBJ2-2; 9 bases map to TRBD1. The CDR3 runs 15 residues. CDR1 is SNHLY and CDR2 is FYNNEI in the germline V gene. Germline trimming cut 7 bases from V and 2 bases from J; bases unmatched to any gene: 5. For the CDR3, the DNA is TGTGCCAGCACCCGGGACAGGGCTAACACCGGGGAGCTGTTTTTT. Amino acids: CASTRDRANTGELFF.

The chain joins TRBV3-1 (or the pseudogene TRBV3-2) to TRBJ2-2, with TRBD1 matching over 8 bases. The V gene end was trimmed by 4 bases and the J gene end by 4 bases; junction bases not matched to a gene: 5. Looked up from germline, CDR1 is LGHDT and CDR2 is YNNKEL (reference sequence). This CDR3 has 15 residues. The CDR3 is CASSPGQGGTGELFF. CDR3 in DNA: TGTGCCAGCAGCCCCGGACAGGGAGGCACCGGGGAGCTGTTTTTT.

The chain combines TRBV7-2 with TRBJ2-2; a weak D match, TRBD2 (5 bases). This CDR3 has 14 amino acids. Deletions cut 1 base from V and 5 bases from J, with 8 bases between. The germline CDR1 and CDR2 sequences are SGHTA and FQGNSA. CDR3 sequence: CASSLDGETGELFF. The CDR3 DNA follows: TGTGCCAGCAGCTTAGATGGGGAGACCGGGGAGCTGTTTTTT.

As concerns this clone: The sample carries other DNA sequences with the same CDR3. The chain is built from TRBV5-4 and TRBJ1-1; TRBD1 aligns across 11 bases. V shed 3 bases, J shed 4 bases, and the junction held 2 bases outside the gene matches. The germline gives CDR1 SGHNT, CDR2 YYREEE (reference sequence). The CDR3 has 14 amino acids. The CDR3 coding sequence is TGTGCCAGCAGCTGGGACAGGGGGTCCACTGAAGCTTTCTTT. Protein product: CASSWDRGSTEAFF.

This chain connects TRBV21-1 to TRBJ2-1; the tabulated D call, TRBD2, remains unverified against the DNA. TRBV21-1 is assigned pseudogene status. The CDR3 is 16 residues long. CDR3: CASSKGLAGARNEQFF. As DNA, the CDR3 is TGTGCCAGCAGCAAGGGACTAGCGGGAGCCCGTAATGAGCAGTTCTTC.

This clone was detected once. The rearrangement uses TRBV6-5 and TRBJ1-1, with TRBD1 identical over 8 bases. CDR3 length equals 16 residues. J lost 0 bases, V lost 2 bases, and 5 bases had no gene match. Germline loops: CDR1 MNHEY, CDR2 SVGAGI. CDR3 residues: CASSYRQGAVNTEAFF. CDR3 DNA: TGTGCCAGCAGTTACCGGCAGGGGGCCGTGAACACTGAAGCTTTCTTT.